This TCR beta chain was captured in a study of blood T cell repertoires in COVID-19. For the study at large: Both acute and convalescent COVID-19 samples were obtained from the United States, Italy and Spain. Sources were T cells, B-cell-depleted T cells, or PBMCs; the material itself was cDNA or gDNA.

V lost 5 bases, J lost 4 bases, and 9 bases stayed unmatched. CDR1 is PRHDT, CDR2 FYEKMQ, per germline (reference sequence). The CDR3 spans 15 residues. The assay was immunoSEQ multiplex PCR, and TCRdb's table has in-frame clones only and misses some. The sample has 200,000 to 250,000 clones, about 90% seen once. The TCR sequence derives from a woman in her fifties or sixties with acute or convalescent COVID-19. This rearrangement joins TRBV13 to TRBJ1-2, with 8 bases matching TRBD1. The sample consisted of peripheral blood. For the CDR3, the DNA is TGTGCCAGCAGCGTCGGACAGGGAGCCCCCTATGGCTACACCTTC. It translates to CASSVGQGAPYGYTF.